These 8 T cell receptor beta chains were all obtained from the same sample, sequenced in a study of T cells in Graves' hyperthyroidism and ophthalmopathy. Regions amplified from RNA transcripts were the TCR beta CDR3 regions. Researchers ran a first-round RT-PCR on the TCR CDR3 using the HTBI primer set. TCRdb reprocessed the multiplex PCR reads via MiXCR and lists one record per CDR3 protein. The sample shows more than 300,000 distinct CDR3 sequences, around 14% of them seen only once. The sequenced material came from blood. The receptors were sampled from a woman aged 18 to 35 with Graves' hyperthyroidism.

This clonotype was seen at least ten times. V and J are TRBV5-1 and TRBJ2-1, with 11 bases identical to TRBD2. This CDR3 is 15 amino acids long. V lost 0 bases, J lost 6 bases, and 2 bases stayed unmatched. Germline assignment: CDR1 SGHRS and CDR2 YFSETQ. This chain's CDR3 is CASSLGLAGPNEQFF. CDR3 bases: TGCGCCAGCAGCTTGGGACTAGCGGGGCCCAATGAGCAGTTCTTC. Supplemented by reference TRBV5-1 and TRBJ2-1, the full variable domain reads KAGVTQTPRYLIKTRGQQVTLSCSPISGHRSVSWYQQTPGQGLQFLFEYFSETQRNKGNFPGRFSGRQFSNSRSEMNVSTLELGDSALYLCASSLGLAGPNEQFFGPGTRLTVL.

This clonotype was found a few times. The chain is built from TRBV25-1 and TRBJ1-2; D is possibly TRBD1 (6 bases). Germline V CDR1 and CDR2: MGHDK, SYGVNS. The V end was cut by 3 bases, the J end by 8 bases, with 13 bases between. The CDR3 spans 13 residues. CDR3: CASSEVRGGGYTF. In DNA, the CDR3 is TGTGCCAGCAGTGAGGTCAGGGGAGGAGGCTACACCTTC.

CDR3 sequence (DNA): TGTGCCACCAGCAGAGAACTGGACGGGACAGTGAATGAAAAACTGTTTTTT. Amino acids: CATSRELDGTVNEKLFF. The chain employs TRBV15 and TRBJ1-4; 7 nucleotides line up with TRBD1. With V trimmed by 0 bases and J by 5 bases, 9 bases remained unmatched. There are 17 residues in the CDR3. The germline V gene has CDR1 LNHNV and CDR2 YYDKDF (reference sequence).

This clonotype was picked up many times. The CDR3 DNA reads as TGTGCCAGCCGTTCTCTACTAGCGGGGTACGAGCAGTACTTC. Its protein is CASRSLLAGYEQYF. This chain uses TRBV27 with TRBJ2-7; 10 nucleotides line up with TRBD2. Germline trimming cut 8 bases from V and 4 bases from J; bases unmatched to any gene: 8. The germline V gene encodes CDR1 MNHEY and CDR2 SMNVEV (reference sequence). CDR3 length: 14 residues.

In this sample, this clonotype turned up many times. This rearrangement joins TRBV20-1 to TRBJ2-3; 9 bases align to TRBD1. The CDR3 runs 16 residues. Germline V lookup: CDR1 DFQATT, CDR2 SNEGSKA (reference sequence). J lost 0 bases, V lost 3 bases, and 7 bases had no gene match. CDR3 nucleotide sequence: TGCAGTGCTAGCTTAACCGGGACAGGGAGCACAGATACGCAGTATTTT. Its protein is CSASLTGTGSTDTQYF.

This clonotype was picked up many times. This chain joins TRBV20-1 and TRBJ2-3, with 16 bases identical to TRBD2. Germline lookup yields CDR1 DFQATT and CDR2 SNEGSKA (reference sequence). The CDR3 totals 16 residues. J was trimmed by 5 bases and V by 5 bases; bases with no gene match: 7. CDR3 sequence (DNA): TGCAGTGCTCCTCCGGGACTAGCGGGGGGGAGAGATACGCAGTATTTT. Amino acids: CSAPPGLAGGRDTQYF.

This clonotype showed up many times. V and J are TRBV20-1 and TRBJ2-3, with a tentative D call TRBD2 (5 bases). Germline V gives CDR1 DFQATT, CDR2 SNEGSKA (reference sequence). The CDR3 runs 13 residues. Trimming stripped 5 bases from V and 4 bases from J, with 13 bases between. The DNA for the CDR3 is TGCAGTGCTGAATTGGGGAGTGCAGATACGCAGTATTTT. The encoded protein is CSAELGSADTQYF.

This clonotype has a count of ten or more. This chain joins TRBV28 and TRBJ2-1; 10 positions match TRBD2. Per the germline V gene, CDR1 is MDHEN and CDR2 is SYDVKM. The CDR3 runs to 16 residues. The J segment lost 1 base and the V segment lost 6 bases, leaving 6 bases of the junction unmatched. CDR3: CASRYLAGASYNEQFF. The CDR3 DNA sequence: TGTGCCAGCAGATACCTAGCGGGGGCGTCCTACAATGAGCAGTTCTTC.